The 19 T cell receptor beta chains listed next were all sequenced from one sample in a study of T cells in Graves' hyperthyroidism and ophthalmopathy. The source material, RNA transcripts, was used to amplify TCR beta CDR3 regions. HTBI primers were the set used in a first-round RT-PCR of the TCR CDR3. TCRdb re-analysed the multiplex PCR reads in MiXCR, keeping a single row per CDR3 protein. The sample yields 150,000 or so distinct CDR3 sequences, around 20% seen once. The sequenced sample was blood. Receptors were obtained from a woman in her forties or fifties with Graves' hyperthyroidism that later progressed to Graves' ophthalmopathy.

The V and J genes are TRBV5-6 and TRBJ2-7; 10 bases agree with TRBD1. The CDR3 sequence is 13 residues long. Germline CDR1 is SGHDT and CDR2 is YYEEEE. Trimming cost V 5 bases and J 4 bases; bases outside gene matches: 3. The CDR3 DNA follows: TGTGCCAGCAGTGACAGGGGGCGGTACGAGCAGTACTTC. Translated: CASSDRGRYEQYF.

In its sample, this clonotype was seen once. A read error may be the cause here, since a much bigger clone is one base away. V is TRBV20-1 and J is TRBJ2-7; D is possibly TRBD2 (6 bases). The germline gives CDR1 DFQATT, CDR2 SNEGSKA (reference sequence). Trimming removed 0 bases from V and 2 bases from J, with 8 bases in between. The CDR3 has 13 residues. The CDR3 DNA reads TGCAGTGCTAGAGAAGGGAGGACCTACGAGCAGTACTTC. This codes for CSAREGRTYEQYF.

This rearrangement joins TRBV29-1 to TRBJ2-5; weak D call: TRBD1 (7 bases). The germline CDR1 and CDR2 sequences are SQVTM and ANQGSEA. Trimming shortened V by 6 bases and J by 5 bases, and 13 bases separated the two germline ends. This CDR3 is 12 amino acids long. The CDR3 loop is CSVRAGGETQYF. The CDR3 nucleotides read TGCAGCGTGAGGGCAGGGGGGGAGACCCAGTACTTC.

This clonotype was recorded many times. This rearrangement joins TRBV20-1 to TRBJ2-1, with a weak D call TRBD2 (6 bases). The CDR3 is 16 residues long. Germline-derived CDR1 and CDR2 are DFQATT and SNEGSKA (reference sequence). The V end lost 0 bases, the J end lost 4 bases, and 16 bases lay between the germline ends. In nucleotides, the CDR3 is TGCAGTGCTAGAGAGGGGGGAGTCTCAAATTACAATGAGCAGTTCTTC. Translated: CSAREGGVSNYNEQFF.

In this sample, this clonotype turned up many times. The chain employs TRBV28 and TRBJ2-7; D possibly uses TRBD1 or TRBD2 (5 bases each). V lost 5 bases and J lost 3, with 17 bases in between. The CDR3 is 15 amino acids. Germline V gene sequence: CDR1 MDHEN, CDR2 SYDVKM. This chain's CDR3 is CASSDSGSGYYEQYF. DNA of the CDR3: TGTGCCAGCAGTGACAGCGGATCCGGGTACTACGAGCAGTACTTC.

This chain uses TRBV2 with TRBJ2-7; TRBD2 matches 9 bases. CDR3 length equals 16 residues. The V and J ends lost 7 bases and 5 bases, in that order; junction bases with no gene match: 15. Germline CDR1 is SNHLY and CDR2 is FYNNEI. The CDR3 sequence is CASISDPASGIDEQYF. CDR3 coding DNA: TGTGCCAGCATCTCAGACCCCGCTAGCGGGATAGACGAGCAGTACTTC.

J is TRBJ1-2 and V is TRBV19, with D maybe TRBD1 (6 bases). The CDR3 is 15 amino acids. Germline lookup yields CDR1 LNHDA and CDR2 SQIVND (reference sequence). Trimming removed 5 bases at V and 5 bases at J, with 18 bases between. CDR3 region: CASSSLTGLAYGYTF. CDR3 in DNA: TGTGCCAGTAGTTCATTGACAGGTCTCGCTTATGGCTACACCTTC.

The V and J genes are TRBV7-9 and TRBJ2-1, with 8 bases matching TRBD1. The CDR3 contains 15 residues. CDR1 and CDR2 from the germline V gene are SEHNR and FQNEAQ (reference sequence). V dropped 3 bases and J dropped 9; count of bases not matched to a gene: 10. The CDR3 DNA follows: TGTGCCAGCAGCTTTTGGACAGGGATCCCCCGTGAGCAGTTCTTC. Encoded protein: CASSFWTGIPREQFF.

This clonotype was observed many times. The chain employs TRBV27 and TRBJ2-5; D unclear. The CDR3 has 11 amino acids. Germline CDR1 MNHEY, CDR2 SMNVEV (reference sequence). V was trimmed by 2 bases and J by 2 bases, leaving 0 bases between them. The CDR3: CASSLQETQYF. CDR3 coding DNA: TGTGCCAGCAGTTTACAAGAGACCCAGTACTTC.

Many counts were recorded for this clonotype. The J gene is TRBJ2-5, the V gene TRBV30; D is uncertain. V lost 3 bases and J 5 bases, leaving 16 bases between the germline ends. The germline V gene has CDR1 GTSNPN and CDR2 SVGIG (reference sequence). The CDR3 spans 14 residues. In DNA, the CDR3 is TGTGCCTGGAGATCGTCTCCAGTTGGGGAGACCCAGTACTTC. This codes for CAWRSSPVGETQYF.

The table lists this clonotype with many counts. The chain combines TRBV20-1 with TRBJ2-3; TRBD2 agrees at 9 bases. CDR1 is DFQATT and CDR2 is SNEGSKA in the germline V gene (reference sequence). There are 15 residues in the CDR3. The trim removed 6 bases at V and 4 bases at J, leaving 11 bases unmatched. The CDR3 region is CSATSTSGLSDTQYF. In nucleotides, the CDR3 is TGCAGTGCCACCTCGACTAGCGGCCTTTCAGATACGCAGTATTTT.

This CDR3 reads CASSQERGQPGEKLFF. The CDR3 nucleotides read TGCGCCAGCAGCCAAGAACGTGGCCAGCCGGGGGAAAAACTGTTTTTT. The chain joins TRBV4-1 to TRBJ1-4; D remains ambiguous. This CDR3 region has 16 residues. Germline CDR1 is MGHRA and CDR2 is YSYEKL. V dropped 0 bases and J dropped 8 bases, with 16 bases sitting between them.

This clonotype has at least ten counts. The chain couples TRBV3-1 to TRBJ2-3; D is tentatively TRBD1 or TRBD2 (5 bases each). This CDR3 is 14 amino acids long. CDR1 and CDR2 (germline): LGHDT, YNNKEL (reference sequence). Trimming took 2 bases from V and 4 from J, leaving 10 bases between them. The CDR3: CASSQWGSADTQYF. For the CDR3, the DNA is TGTGCCAGCAGCCAATGGGGGAGCGCAGATACGCAGTATTTT.

This clonotype has at least ten counts. The genes are TRBV7-3 and TRBJ2-3; 10 bases are shared with TRBD2. This CDR3 spans 16 amino acids. Trimming cost V 5 bases and J 5 bases; bases outside gene matches: 10. CDR1 SGHTA and CDR2 FQGTGA come from the germline V gene. The CDR3 DNA is TGTGCCAGCAGCCCAGCGGGAGGGCCGGGAGAAGATACGCAGTATTTT. It yields the protein CASSPAGGPGEDTQYF.

This rearrangement joins TRBV10-1 to TRBJ1-1; D unclear. The V and J ends lost 1 base and 1 base respectively, with 4 bases between them. This CDR3 is built from 13 residues. Germline assignment: CDR1 WNHNN and CDR2 SYGVQD (reference sequence). For the CDR3, the DNA is TGCGCCAGCAGTGAGTTAGGGAACACTGAAGCTTTCTTT. Translated, it gives CASSELGNTEAFF.

This clonotype showed up many times. This chain joins TRBV28 and TRBJ1-1; D remains ambiguous. The germline V gene has CDR1 MDHEN and CDR2 SYDVKM. This CDR3 comprises 12 residues. The ends were cut back, 4 bases at V and 4 bases at J, with 7 bases in the middle. DNA for the CDR3: TGTGCCAGCAGTTGGACGCGCACTGAAGCTTTCTTT. Translated, it gives CASSWTRTEAFF.

There are many counts of this clonotype. The rearrangement joins TRBV28 to TRBJ2-7, with unresolved D. Trimming removed 5 bases from V and 2 bases from J, with 10 bases in between. The CDR3 covers 13 residues. Germline loops: CDR1 MDHEN, CDR2 SYDVKM. CDR3 sequence: CASSTLNPYEQYF. CDR3 DNA sequence: TGTGCCAGCAGTACATTGAACCCCTACGAGCAGTACTTC. Variable domain in full (rest from reference TRBV28 and TRBJ2-7): DVKVTQSSRYLVKRTGEKVFLECVQDMDHENMFWYRQDPGLGLRLIYFSYDVKMKEKGDIPEGYSVSREKKERFSLILESASTNQTSMYLCASSTLNPYEQYFGPGTRLTVT.

Ten or more counts support this clonotype. CDR3 nucleotide sequence: TGTGCCAGCAGCCAAGATTCAGCGGGGGCCAAAAACATTCAGTACTTC. This gives the protein CASSQDSAGAKNIQYF. J is TRBJ2-4 and V is TRBV3-1; 7 positions agree with TRBD2. Germline CDR1 and CDR2: LGHDT and YNNKEL (reference sequence). The CDR3 has 16 amino acids. With V trimmed by 0 bases and J by 1 base, 3 bases remained unmatched. Complete variable domain (other parts from reference TRBV3-1 and TRBJ2-4): DTAVSQTPKYLVTQMGNDKSIKCEQNLGHDTMYWYKQDSKKFLKIMFSYNNKELIINETVPNRFSPKSPDKAHLNLHINSLELGDSAVYFCASSQDSAGAKNIQYFGAGTRLSVL.

In its sample, this clonotype was seen a few times. The chain joins TRBV20-1 to TRBJ1-2, with D tentatively TRBD1 (5 bases). Germline V CDR1 and CDR2: DFQATT, SNEGSKA (reference sequence). Trimming took off 6 bases at V and 4 bases at J, with 15 bases between the two ends. CDR3 length equals 13 residues. The CDR3: CSATDRGLYGYTF. The DNA for the CDR3 is TGCAGTGCCACCGATCGGGGCCTCTATGGCTACACCTTC.